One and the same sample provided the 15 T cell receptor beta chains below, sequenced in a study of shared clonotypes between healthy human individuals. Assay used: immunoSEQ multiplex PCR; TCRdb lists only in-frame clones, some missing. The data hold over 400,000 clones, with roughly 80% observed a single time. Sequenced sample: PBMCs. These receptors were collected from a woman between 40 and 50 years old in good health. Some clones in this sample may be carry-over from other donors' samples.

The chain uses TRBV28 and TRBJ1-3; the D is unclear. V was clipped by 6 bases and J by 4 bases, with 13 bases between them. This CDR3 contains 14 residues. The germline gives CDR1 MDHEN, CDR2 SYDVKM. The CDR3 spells CASRDRFAGNTIYF. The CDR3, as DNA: TGTGCCAGCAGGGACCGATTTGCAGGAAACACCATATATTTT.

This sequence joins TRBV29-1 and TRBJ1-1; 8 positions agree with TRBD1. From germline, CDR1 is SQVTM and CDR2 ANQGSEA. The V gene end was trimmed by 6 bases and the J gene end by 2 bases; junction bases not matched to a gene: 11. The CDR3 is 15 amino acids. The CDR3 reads CSVQTGVYRNTEAFF. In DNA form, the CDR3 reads TGCAGCGTCCAGACAGGGGTTTATCGAAACACTGAAGCTTTCTTT.

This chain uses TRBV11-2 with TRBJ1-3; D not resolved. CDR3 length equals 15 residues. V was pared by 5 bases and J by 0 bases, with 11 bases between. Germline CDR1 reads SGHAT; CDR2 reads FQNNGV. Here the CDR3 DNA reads TGTGCCAGCAGCACGTCAGTCAGCTCTGGAAACACCATATATTTT. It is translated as CASSTSVSSGNTIYF.

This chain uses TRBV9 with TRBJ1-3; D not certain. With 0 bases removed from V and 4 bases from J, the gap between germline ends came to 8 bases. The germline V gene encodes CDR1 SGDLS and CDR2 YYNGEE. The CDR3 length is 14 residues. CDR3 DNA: TGTGCCAGCAGCGTAGATGGCACAGGAAACACCATATATTTT. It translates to CASSVDGTGNTIYF.

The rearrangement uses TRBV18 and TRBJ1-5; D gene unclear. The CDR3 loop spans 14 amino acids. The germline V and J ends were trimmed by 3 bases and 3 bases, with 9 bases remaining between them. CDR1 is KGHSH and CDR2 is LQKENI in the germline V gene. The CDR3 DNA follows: TGTGCCAGCTCACCCCAGACCTACAATCAGCCCCAGCATTTT. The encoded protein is CASSPQTYNQPQHF.

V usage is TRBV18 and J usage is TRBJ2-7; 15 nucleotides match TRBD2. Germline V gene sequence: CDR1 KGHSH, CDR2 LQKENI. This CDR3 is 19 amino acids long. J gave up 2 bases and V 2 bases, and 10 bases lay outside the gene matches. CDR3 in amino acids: CASSPASGLAGGLTYEQYF. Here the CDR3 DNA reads TGTGCCAGCTCACCAGCCTCGGGACTAGCGGGAGGACTCACCTACGAGCAGTACTTC. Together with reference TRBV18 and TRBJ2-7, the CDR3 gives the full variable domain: NAGVMQNPRHLVRRRGQEARLRCSPMKGHSHVYWYRQLPEEGLKFMVYLQKENIIDESGMPKERFSAEFPKEGPSILRIQQVVRGDSAAYFCASSPASGLAGGLTYEQYFGPGTRLTVT.

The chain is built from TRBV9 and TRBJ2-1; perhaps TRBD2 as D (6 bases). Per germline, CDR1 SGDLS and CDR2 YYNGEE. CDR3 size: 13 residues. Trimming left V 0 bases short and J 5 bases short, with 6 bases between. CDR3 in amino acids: CASSVAGDNEQFF. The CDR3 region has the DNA TGTGCCAGCAGCGTAGCGGGAGACAATGAGCAGTTCTTC.

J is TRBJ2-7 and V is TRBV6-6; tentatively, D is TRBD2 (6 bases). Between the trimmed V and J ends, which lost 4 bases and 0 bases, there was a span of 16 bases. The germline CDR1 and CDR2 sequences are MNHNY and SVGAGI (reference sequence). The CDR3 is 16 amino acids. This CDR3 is CASSSRGVQSSYEQYF. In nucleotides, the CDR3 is TGTGCCAGCAGTTCCCGCGGGGTGCAAAGCTCCTACGAGCAGTACTTC.

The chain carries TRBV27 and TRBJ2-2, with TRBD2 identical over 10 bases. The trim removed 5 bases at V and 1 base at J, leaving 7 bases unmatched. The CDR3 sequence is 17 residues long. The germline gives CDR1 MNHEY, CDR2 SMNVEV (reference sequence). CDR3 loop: CASSPTLAGLNTGELFF. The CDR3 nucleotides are TGTGCCAGCAGTCCCACACTAGCGGGATTGAACACCGGGGAGCTGTTTTTT.

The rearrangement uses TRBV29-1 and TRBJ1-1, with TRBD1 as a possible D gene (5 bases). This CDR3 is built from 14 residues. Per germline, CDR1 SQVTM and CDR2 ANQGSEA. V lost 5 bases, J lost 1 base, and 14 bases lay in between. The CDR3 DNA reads TGCAGCGTTACCTCCAGGGCGTCGAACACTGAAGCTTTCTTT. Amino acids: CSVTSRASNTEAFF.

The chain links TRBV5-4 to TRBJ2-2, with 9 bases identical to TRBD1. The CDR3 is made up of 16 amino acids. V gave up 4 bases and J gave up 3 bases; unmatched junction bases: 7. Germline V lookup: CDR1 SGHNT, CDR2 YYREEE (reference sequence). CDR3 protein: CASSDNRGLDTGELFF. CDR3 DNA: TGTGCCAGCAGCGATAACAGGGGGCTGGACACCGGGGAGCTGTTTTTT.

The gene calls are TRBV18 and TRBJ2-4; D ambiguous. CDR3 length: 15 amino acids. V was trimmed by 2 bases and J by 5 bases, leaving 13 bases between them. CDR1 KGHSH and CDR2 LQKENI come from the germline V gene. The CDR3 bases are TGTGCCAGCTCACCATCGCTTGCAGAAGAAAACATTCAGTACTTC. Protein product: CASSPSLAEENIQYF.

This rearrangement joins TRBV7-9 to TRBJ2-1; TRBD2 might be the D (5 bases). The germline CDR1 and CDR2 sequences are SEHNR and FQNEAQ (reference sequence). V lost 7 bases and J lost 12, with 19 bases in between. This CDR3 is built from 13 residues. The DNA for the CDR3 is TGTGCCAGCACCTCTTACGACCCGGGATCGCAGTTCTTC. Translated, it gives CASTSYDPGSQFF.

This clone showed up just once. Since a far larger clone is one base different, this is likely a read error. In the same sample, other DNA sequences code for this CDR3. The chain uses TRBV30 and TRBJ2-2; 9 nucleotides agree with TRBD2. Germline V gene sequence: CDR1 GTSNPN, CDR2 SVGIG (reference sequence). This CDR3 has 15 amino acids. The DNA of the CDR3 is TGTGCCGTCGGGGGGATAGCGGGAGTTGTCGGGGAGCTATTTTTT. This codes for CAVGGIAGVVGELFF.

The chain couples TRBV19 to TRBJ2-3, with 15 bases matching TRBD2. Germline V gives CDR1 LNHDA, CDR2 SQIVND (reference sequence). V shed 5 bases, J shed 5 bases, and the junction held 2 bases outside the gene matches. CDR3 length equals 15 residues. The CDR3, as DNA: TGTGCCAGTAGTCCGGGACTAGCGGGAGGAGATACGCAGTATTTT. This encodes CASSPGLAGGDTQYF.